The T cell receptor beta chain under discussion was sequenced for a study of shared clonotypes between healthy human individuals. In the case of this clone: As yet, its antigen is unknown.

Sequencing used immunoSEQ multiplex PCR; TCRdb keeps in-frame clones, though not all of them. Among roughly 1,500,000 clones, around 98.5% were seen once, and the ten largest hold roughly 0.36%. There are 16 residues in the CDR3. In germline, CDR1 is MNHEY, CDR2 SMNVEV (reference sequence). The J segment lost 7 bases and the V segment lost 3 bases, leaving 10 bases of the junction unmatched. General observations from the study: Shared clonotypes across all four donors exceeded non-shared ones in generation probability. Genetic and exposure-history diversity was limited by the few donors.

This TCR came from a man aged 25-45 years in good health. Material: naive CD4+ T cells sorted from blood. Sample subset: CD45RA+ positively selected. The chain recombines TRBV27 with TRBJ2-2; TRBD2 matches 8 bases. CDR3 sequence: CASSFLARRGGGELFF. DNA for the CDR3: TGTGCCAGCAGTTTCTTAGCGCGCCGGGGGGGCGGGGAGCTGTTTTTT.